The rows below give T cell receptor beta chains drawn from one sample of a study of cytomegalovirus exposure and HLA in healthy donors. Assay: immunoSEQ multiplex PCR; the TCRdb copy retains only in-frame clones and omits some. This table has about 130,000 clones, over 75% appearing once. Sequenced: PBMCs. The receptors were gathered from a young man in good health. The CDR3 runs from the conserved cysteine through the conserved F or W. A D gene is named only where the DNA matches it firmly. A clone size is listed for some rows: how often the clone was seen (once, few, many), or a class if it is expanded.

TRBJ2-1 | TRBV6-4 | TRBD2 | few | TGTGCCAGCAGCCGGACTAGCGGGAGTGGAAATGAGCAGTTCTTC | CASSRTSGSGNEQFF
TRBJ1-5 | TRBV7-8 | . | few | TGTGCCAGCAGCTTAGCGCTTTGGGGGGGCAATCAGCCCCAGCATTTT | CASSLALWGGNQPQHF
TRBJ2-7 | TRBV9 | TRBD2 | . | TGTGCCAGCAGCCCCCGAGCGGGGGCCTACGAGCAGTACTTC | CASSPRAGAYEQYF
TRBJ1-1 | TRBV29-1 | . | . | TGCAGCGCCTGGGGGCAGGGGAACACTGAAGCTTTCTTT | CSAWGQGNTEAFF
TRBJ1-3 | TRBV11-2 | . | . | TGTGCCAGCAGCTTAGACAGGACTGGAAACACCATATATTTT | CASSLDRTGNTIYF
TRBJ2-5 | TRBV15 | . | . | TGTGCCACCAGCGAACCCACAGAGCAAGAGACCCAGTACTTC | CATSEPTEQETQYF
TRBJ2-7 | TRBV7-6 | . | once | TGTGCCAGCAGCTTGGTCTGGGGCAGCTGGGAGCAGTACTTC | CASSLVWGSWEQYF
TRBJ2-2 | TRBV2 | TRBD2 | . | TGTGCCACCGGACTAGCGGGAGTTAGCGGGGAGCTGTTTTTT | CATGLAGVSGELFF
TRBJ2-3 | TRBV6-4 | TRBD2 | . | TGTGCCAGCAGTGACTCAGCTAGCGGGAGCACAGATACGCAGTATTTT | CASSDSASGSTDTQYF
TRBJ2-1 | TRBV29-1 | TRBD2 | . | TGCAGCGTTGATGACCGCTCGGGAGGCCCCTACAATGAGCAGTTCTTC | CSVDDRSGGPYNEQFF
TRBJ2-1 | TRBV7-8 | TRBD2 | . | TGTGCCAGCAGCTTAACTAGCGGGGGCAATGAGCAGTTCTTC | CASSLTSGGNEQFF
TRBJ1-3 | TRBV9 | TRBD1 | . | TGTGCCAGCAGCCCCCGACAGGGCTCCTCTGGAAACACCATATATTTT | CASSPRQGSSGNTIYF
TRBJ1-2 | TRBV11-2 | . | . | TGTGCCAGCAGCCAGGACGGACTCGGCTACACCTTC | CASSQDGLGYTF
TRBJ2-7 | TRBV28 | TRBD1 | . | TGTGCCAGCAGTTCGCGGAGGACAGGGACTTACGAGCAGTACTTC | CASSSRRTGTYEQYF
TRBJ2-5 | TRBV7-3 | . | . | TGTGCCAGCAGCTTGGGAGGCCAACAAGAGACCCAGTACTTC | CASSLGGQQETQYF
TRBJ2-1 | TRBV27 | TRBD2 | . | TGTGCCAGTACCAGTGGTCTAGCGGGAGGAGAGCAGTTCTTC | CASTSGLAGGEQFF
TRBJ2-7 | TRBV6-5 | TRBD1 | . | TGTGCCAGCAGTATCAACAGGGGGAACGAGCAGTACTTC | CASSINRGNEQYF
TRBJ1-4 | TRBV9 | TRBD1 | . | TGTGCCAGCAGCCCACACAGGGGGCTGATTGAAAATGAAAAACTGTTTTTT | CASSPHRGLIENEKLFF
TRBJ2-3 | TRBV14 | . | . | TGTGCCAGCAGCCCCGGGGACTTATCCACAGATACGCAGTATTTT | CASSPGDLSTDTQYF
TRBJ1-1 | TRBV10-2 | . | . | TGCGCCAGCCACGTTATGCGGACAGCAAACACTGAAGCTTTCTTT | CASHVMRTANTEAFF
TRBJ2-3 | TRBV9 | TRBD2 | . | TGTGCCAGCAGCGCTCGGGGGGGCACCTACACAGATACGCAGTATTTT | CASSARGGTYTDTQYF
TRBJ2-1 | TRBV5-1 | . | . | TGCGCCAGCAGCCGAGGCTTAAGCGGGTCAGTCGATGAGCAGTTCTTC | CASSRGLSGSVDEQFF
TRBJ2-5 | TRBV11-2 | TRBD1 | . | TGTGCCAGCAGCTACAGGGGAAGGAGGGAGACCCAGTACTTC | CASSYRGRRETQYF
TRBJ2-5 | TRBV4-3 | . | . | TGCGCCAGCAGCCAAGCCCTAGCGTCGAGGGAGACCCAGTACTTC | CASSQALASRETQYF